This T cell receptor (beta chain) was identified in a study of T-cell reconstitution after alpha-beta-depleted transplantation in children. Unique molecular identifiers were used to barcode this TCRbeta library. TCRdb independently ran MiXCR on the PCR reads; one entry per CDR3 protein. The sample records 350,000 to 400,000 distinct CDR3 sequences, just over 20% being singletons. The germline gives CDR1 SGHAT, CDR2 FQNNGV. The trim removed 2 bases at V and 6 bases at J, leaving 13 bases unmatched. The length of the CDR3 is 16 residues. V usage is TRBV11-2 and J usage is TRBJ2-7; 7 positions match TRBD2. Source: PBMCs from the stem cell graft donor, taken from the stem cell graft. This clonotype originated in a human donor who donated a stem cell graft to a child with acute myeloid leukemia. CDR3: CASSLSPTGEGAEQYF. The CDR3 DNA is TGTGCCAGCAGCTTATCCCCTACGGGGGAGGGAGCCGAGCAGTACTTC.